This T cell receptor beta chain is drawn from a study of shared clonotypes between healthy human individuals. This clone turned up a few times. J gave up 5 bases and V 6 bases, and 9 bases lay outside the gene matches. This CDR3 region has 14 residues. Germline loops: CDR1 SNHLY, CDR2 FYNNEI. Libraries were prepared by immunoSEQ multiplex PCR; TCRdb keeps only in-frame clonotypes and omits some of them. The table includes millions of clones, approximately 92% detected once. V is TRBV2 and J is TRBJ1-1, with 7 positions matching TRBD1. The sequence derives from a man between 18 and 35 years old in good health. The sequenced sample was naive CD4+ T cells sorted from blood. Subset denoted: CD45RA+ positively selected. CDR3 loop: CASRGIQGRTEAFF. The DNA for the CDR3 is TGTGCCAGCAGGGGAATACAGGGGAGGACTGAAGCTTTCTTT.